This entry is about one TCR beta chain. Antigen unknown. The RNA, about 0.5 to 1 ug, was put through reverse transcription using random hexamers. TCRdb called the immunoSEQ multiplex PCR reads again in MiXCR, with one record for every CDR3 protein. The sample has about 240,000 distinct CDR3 sequences, about 96% seen once; the top ten hold less than 0.11%. The entry originates in a study of CD8 T cells in Susac syndrome. Study at large: Patients with Susac syndrome had blood drawn and were at that point therapy-naive, on corticosteroids, or on intravenous immunoglobulin alone. Overall study results and limits: Clonal expansion was absent from the CD4+ T cell repertoires in Susac syndrome.

Sequenced: CD4+ T cells from PBMCs. The sequence was collected from a human donor with Susac syndrome.

CDR3 in amino acids: CSVEIIAGRAYGYTF. The CDR3, as DNA: TGCAGCGTTGAAATCATTGCGGGCCGCGCCTATGGCTACACCTTC. The genes are TRBV29-1 and TRBJ1-2; D is ambiguous. V was pared by 2 bases and J by 4 bases, with 17 bases between. There are 15 residues in the CDR3. Germline V gives CDR1 SQVTM, CDR2 ANQGSEA.